This TCR beta chain was recovered during a study of blood T cells in healthy people across ages. About the study: Per two T cells, template switching captured roughly one barcoded beta molecule.

Total RNA was extracted at no less than 6 micrograms per sample. The authors ran a second PCR of 7 to 11 cycles using a sample-barcoded 5' primer and a J-beta primer mix. MiXCR, run by TCRdb on the 5' RACE reads, gives a single entry per CDR3 protein. The table lists 650,000 to 800,000 distinct CDR3 sequences, about 42% of them singletons. This clonotype was detected ten times or more. Its ends do not fully match the called genes, so a read error is possible. Germline V gene data show CDR1 as SEHNR and CDR2 as FQNEAQ (reference sequence). The CDR3 runs to 13 residues. The genes are TRBV7-9 and TRBJ2-7; 9 bases are a match to TRBD1. The specimen sequenced was blood. This clonotype was sampled from a man aged 55 to 70 in good health. CDR3 residues: CASSLTGGYEQYF. CDR3 DNA sequence: TGCGCCAGCAGCTTGACAGGGGGCTACGAGCAGTACTTC.